This is a list of T cell receptor beta chains from one sample in a study of cytomegalovirus exposure and HLA in healthy donors. Sequencing used immunoSEQ multiplex PCR; TCRdb keeps in-frame clones, though not all of them. Listed are 95,000 to 150,000 clones; roughly 1% falls within the top ten. What was sequenced was PBMCs. The receptors were sampled from a man aged 18 to 30 in good health and CMV-seronegative. CDR3s include the opening cysteine and the closing phenylalanine or tryptophan. A D gene is named only where the DNA matches it firmly.

j_call | d_call | v_call | cdr3_nt | cdr3_aa
TRBJ2-1 | TRBD2 | TRBV7-9 | TGTGCCAGCAGCTGGACTAGCGGGGGACCATTCTCCTACAATGAGCAGTTCTTC | CASSWTSGGPFSYNEQFF
TRBJ1-5 | TRBD1 | TRBV27 | TGTGCCAGCAGTCGGGGACAGGGGACCTTTAGGCAGCCCCAGCATTTT | CASSRGQGTFRQPQHF
TRBJ2-7 | . | TRBV5-1 | TGCGCCAGCAGCTTGAGAGGTTATTCCTACGAGCAGTACTTC | CASSLRGYSYEQYF
TRBJ2-7 | TRBD2 | TRBV4-2 | TGTGCCAGCAGCTATTGGGAGACTAGCGGCTACGAGCAGTACTTC | CASSYWETSGYEQYF
TRBJ1-1 | . | TRBV6-5 | TGTGCCAGCAGGCCGGACAGTTACACTGAAGCTTTCTTT | CASRPDSYTEAFF
TRBJ1-2 | TRBD1 | TRBV9 | TGTGCCAGCAGCGTCGGGACAGGGACCTATGGCTACACCTTC | CASSVGTGTYGYTF
TRBJ1-2 | TRBD1 | TRBV27 | TGTGCCAGCAGTACCGTTGGACAGGGTAACTATGGCTACACCTTC | CASSTVGQGNYGYTF
TRBJ2-3 | . | TRBV14 | TGTGCCAGCAGCCAAGCCGGCACCAGCGCAGATACGCAGTATTTT | CASSQAGTSADTQYF
TRBJ1-5 | . | TRBV19 | TGTGCCAGTAGTCTCGTGGGGGGAGGTAATCAGCCCCAGCATTTT | CASSLVGGGNQPQHF
TRBJ2-5 | TRBD1 | TRBV7-2 | TGTGCCAGCAGCACTCATGGACAGGCTAAACGGGAGACCCAGTACTTC | CASSTHGQAKRETQYF
TRBJ1-1 | TRBD1 | TRBV30 | TGTGCCTGGAGTTCAGGACAGGTTGAAGCTTTCTTT | CAWSSGQVEAFF
TRBJ2-7 | TRBD2 | TRBV5-1 | TGCGCCAGCAGCGGGGAGCGGGGGGAAATCTACGAGCAGTACTTC | CASSGERGEIYEQYF
TRBJ2-1 | . | TRBV5-1 | TGCGCCAGCAGTTTAAAGGTCGGGGGGCATGAGCAGTTCTTC | CASSLKVGGHEQFF
TRBJ1-1 | TRBD1 | TRBV7-2 | TGTGCCAGCAGCTCGAAAAGACAGGGAGGCACTGAAGCTTTCTTT | CASSSKRQGGTEAFF
TRBJ2-7 | TRBD1 | TRBV29-1 | TGCAGCGTTGAAGTCACGGGACAGCCAACCTACGAGCAGTACTTC | CSVEVTGQPTYEQYF
TRBJ1-5 | TRBD1 | TRBV6-1 | TGTGCCAGCAGTGGGACAGGGCGGGATCAGCCCCAGCATTTT | CASSGTGRDQPQHF
TRBJ1-5 | TRBD1 | TRBV9 | TGTGCCAGCAGCGAGGGACAGGGTTTAGCTCAGCCCCAGCATTTT | CASSEGQGLAQPQHF
TRBJ2-7 | . | TRBV6-5 | TGTGCCAGCAGTACCATCAGGGGCCCCTACGAGCAGTACTTC | CASSTIRGPYEQYF
TRBJ1-5 | TRBD1 | TRBV19 | TGTGCCGGACGGACAGGGGGTCAGCCCCAGCATTTT | CAGRTGGQPQHF
TRBJ1-4 | . | TRBV28 | TGTGCCAGCAGTTTACCCATGCGAGGTGGGGAAAAACTGTTTTTT | CASSLPMRGGEKLFF
TRBJ1-5 | TRBD1 | TRBV28 | TGTGCCAGCACCTTACTCGCGGGACAGGGCAGTCAGCCCCAGCATTTT | CASTLLAGQGSQPQHF
TRBJ2-3 | TRBD1 | TRBV25-1 | TGTGCCAGCAGTGGCTTGACAGGGCGTGCCACAGATACGCAGTATTTT | CASSGLTGRATDTQYF
TRBJ1-1 | TRBD1 | TRBV10-1 | TGCGCCAGCAGTGAGTCGACAGGGGGTGGCGGAGCTTTCTTT | CASSESTGGGGAFF